The clone carrying this TCR beta chain was found a few times. The target antigen is unknown. The source of the sample is a study of T cells in Graves' hyperthyroidism and ophthalmopathy. Whole-study results and caveats: In validation, the model predicted ophthalmopathy. These predictions came a median 6.5 months before onset.

TCR beta CDR3 region amplification was performed from RNA transcripts. The study used the HTBI primer set for a first-round RT-PCR of the TCR CDR3. MiXCR, applied by TCRdb to the multiplex PCR reads, yields one record per CDR3 protein. Of approximately 600,000 distinct CDR3 sequences in the sample, about 17% were seen once. The study defined stable Graves' hyperthyroidism as no ophthalmopathy progression within 18 months. Hyperthyroidism was newly diagnosed in patients aged 18 to 65 (duration under 2 months). The study left out patients who had uncontrolled infection, other autoimmune disease, pregnancy or lactation. This CDR3 comprises 16 residues. V was cut by 1 base and J by 3 bases, with 13 bases left in between. Germline V CDR1 and CDR2: MGHDK, SYGVNS.

This receptor was identified in a woman aged 25 to 39 with Graves' hyperthyroidism. V and J are TRBV25-1 and TRBJ2-1, with D perhaps matching TRBD1 (6 bases). Sequenced input: blood. The CDR3 bases are TGTGCCAGCAGTGAATGTCGACAGGAGATCTACAATGAGCAGTTCTTC. It translates to CASSECRQEIYNEQFF.